The 8 T cell receptor beta chains reported below all come from one sample, sequenced in a study of response to subunit inactivated influenza vaccine. From the RT-PCR reads, TCRdb called clonotypes with MiXCR, one entry per CDR3 protein. The table has roughly 790,000 distinct CDR3 sequences, approximately 22% seen once. The sample was PBMCs from blood, taken roughly 5 days after vaccination. All receptors derive from a man aged 50-60 years who received an inactivated influenza vaccine.

This clonotype was observed a handful of times. The chain has TRBV20-1 and TRBJ1-5; D gene ambiguous. The CDR3 extends over 15 amino acids. Trimming left V 3 bases short and J 3 bases short, with 15 bases between. Germline CDR1 reads DFQATT; CDR2 reads SNEGSKA (reference sequence). The CDR3 spells CSASSGTGNNQPQHF. The CDR3 nucleotides read TGCAGTGCTAGTTCAGGAACGGGAAACAATCAGCCCCAGCATTTT.

The sample holds a few counts of this clonotype. The J gene is TRBJ2-3, the V gene TRBV30; 8 nucleotides align to TRBD2. CDR1 is GTSNPN, CDR2 SVGIG, per germline (reference sequence). The ends lost 2 bases at V and 3 bases at J; junction bases unmatched: 16. The CDR3 consists of 18 residues. The CDR3: CAWSIVDRLGGATDTQYF. In DNA, the CDR3 is TGTGCCTGGAGTATTGTCGACCGCCTCGGGGGGGCTACAGATACGCAGTATTTT.

The rearrangement uses TRBV19 and TRBJ1-4; D is unclear. The CDR3 consists of 14 residues. The germline gives CDR1 LNHDA, CDR2 SQIVND (reference sequence). Trimming shortened V by 5 bases and J by 2 bases, and 9 bases separated the two germline ends. CDR3 residues: CASSEVATNEKLFF. CDR3 bases: TGTGCCAGTAGTGAAGTTGCCACTAATGAAAAACTGTTTTTT.

This clonotype was observed at least ten times. The chain recombines TRBV10-3 with TRBJ1-5; D gene uncertain. CDR3 length: 14 residues. CDR1 and CDR2 (germline): ENHRY, SYGVKD. Trimming stripped 4 bases from V and 1 base from J, with 8 bases between. The CDR3 DNA reads as TGTGCCATCAGTGGGCATAGGAGCAATCAGCCCCAGCATTTT. It is translated as CAISGHRSNQPQHF.

V gene TRBV7-9 combines with J gene TRBJ2-5, with a possible D match to TRBD2 (6 bases). Per the germline V gene, CDR1 is SEHNR and CDR2 is FQNEAQ (reference sequence). The CDR3 is 11 amino acids. The germline V and J ends were trimmed by 3 bases and 10 bases, with 9 bases remaining between them. In DNA, the CDR3 is TGTGCCAGCAGCTTGCGGGGCAACCAGTACTTC. Translating gives CASSLRGNQYF.

The table lists this clonotype with a few counts. The rearrangement uses TRBV4-1 and TRBJ1-5; D is undetermined. The CDR3 sequence is 15 residues long. V gave up 0 bases and J gave up 4 bases, with 10 bases separating them. CDR1 and CDR2 (germline): MGHRA, YSYEKL. DNA of the CDR3: TGCGCCAGCAGCCAAGATTTTGGCCGAAATCAGCCCCAGCATTTT. Protein sequence: CASSQDFGRNQPQHF.

This clonotype was seen many times. The V call is TRBV19, the J call TRBJ2-7; tentative D call: TRBD2 (6 bases). V lost 5 bases and J lost 6, with 17 bases in between. Germline V gene sequence: CDR1 LNHDA, CDR2 SQIVND (reference sequence). CDR3 length: 14 amino acids. CDR3 protein: CASSASGGGGEQYF. CDR3 coding DNA: TGTGCCAGTAGTGCCTCCGGGGGTGGTGGCGAGCAGTACTTC. The full variable domain, completed using reference TRBV19 and TRBJ2-7, is DGGITQSPKYLFRKEGQNVTLSCEQNLNHDAMYWYRQDPGQGLRLIYYSQIVNDFQKGDIAEGYSVSREKKESFPLTVTSAQKNPTAFYLCASSASGGGGEQYFGPGTRLTVT.

Only a few counts were recorded for this clonotype. This chain joins TRBV7-2 and TRBJ1-2, with D hard to call. Trimming stripped 5 bases from V and 4 bases from J, with 20 bases between. The CDR3 consists of 16 residues. CDR1 is SGHTA and CDR2 is FQGNSA in the germline V gene. CDR3 sequence reads: CASSHRIGGYSYGYTF. CDR3 nucleotides: TGTGCCAGCAGCCACCGGATAGGCGGGTACTCCTATGGCTACACCTTC.